This TCR beta chain stems from a study of T cell changes during pregnancy in multiple sclerosis. Germline CDR1 is WNHNN and CDR2 is SYGVQD (reference sequence). The CDR3 extends over 12 amino acids. V lost 5 bases, J lost 10 bases, and 7 bases stayed unmatched. Clones were read by immunoSEQ multiplex PCR, and TCRdb kept only the in-frame ones, dropping some. The sample has roughly 69,000 clones; roughly 94% are singletons. The gene calls are TRBV10-1 and TRBJ1-1; 7 bases map to TRBD1. Material: peripheral blood, obtained after pregnancy. This sequence was found in a female donor with multiple sclerosis, enrolled in a pregnancy study. The CDR3 bases are TGCGCCAGCAGTAACAGGGGTTCTGGAGCTTTCTTT. Protein product: CASSNRGSGAFF.